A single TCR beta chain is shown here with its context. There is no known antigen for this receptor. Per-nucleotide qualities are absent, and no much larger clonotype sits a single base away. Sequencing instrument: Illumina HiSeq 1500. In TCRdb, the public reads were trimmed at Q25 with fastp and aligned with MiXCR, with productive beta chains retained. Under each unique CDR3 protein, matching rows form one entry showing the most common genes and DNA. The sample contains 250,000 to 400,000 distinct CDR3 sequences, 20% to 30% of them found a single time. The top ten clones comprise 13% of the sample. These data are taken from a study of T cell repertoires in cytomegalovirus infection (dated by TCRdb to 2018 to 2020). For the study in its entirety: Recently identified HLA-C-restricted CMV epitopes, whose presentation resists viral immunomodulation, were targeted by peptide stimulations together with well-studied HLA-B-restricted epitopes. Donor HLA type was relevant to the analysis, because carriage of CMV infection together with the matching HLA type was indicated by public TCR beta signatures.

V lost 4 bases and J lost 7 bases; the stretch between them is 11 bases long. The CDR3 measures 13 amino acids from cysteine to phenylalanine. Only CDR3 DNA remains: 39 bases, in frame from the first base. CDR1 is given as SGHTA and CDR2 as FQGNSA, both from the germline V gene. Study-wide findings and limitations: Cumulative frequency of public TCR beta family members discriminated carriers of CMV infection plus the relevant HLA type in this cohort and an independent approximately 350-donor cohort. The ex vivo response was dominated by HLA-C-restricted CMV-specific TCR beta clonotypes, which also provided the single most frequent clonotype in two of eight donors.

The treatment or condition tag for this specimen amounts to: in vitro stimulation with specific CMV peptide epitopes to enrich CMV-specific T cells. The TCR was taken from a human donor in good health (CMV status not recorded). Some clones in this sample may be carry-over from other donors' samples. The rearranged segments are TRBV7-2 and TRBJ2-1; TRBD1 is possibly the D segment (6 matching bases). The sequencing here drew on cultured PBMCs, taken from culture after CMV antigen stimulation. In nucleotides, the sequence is TGTGCCAGCAGCTCAGGGGATAGGAATGAGCAGTTCTTC. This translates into CASSSGDRNEQFF.